This T cell receptor (beta chain) appears in the sequencing data of a study of blood T cell repertoires in COVID-19 (TCRdb year 2020). Concerning the study at large: Samples from collaborators originated in the United States, Italy and Spain and spanned both the acute and convalescent phases of COVID-19. The material from the prospective study consisted of cDNA or gDNA derived from T cells, B-cell-depleted T cells, or PBMCs. Subjects who had been exposed to COVID-19, were actively infected with it, or had recovered from it provided the deeply sampled blood TCRbeta repertoires that made up the dataset. The repertoires were made available in a free public database intended to serve as a resource for research on the immune response to SARS-CoV-2. The samples were drawn from the first 160 participants of the ongoing ImmuneRACE study and from 950 to 1,500 subjects provided by 6 global collaborators. Nearly every sample came with metadata listing a de-identified subject ID, COVID-19 status, age in years and sex. HLA class I and class II types, where available, came from metadata supplied by the sample provider rather than from assay-based typing.

V has 2 bases trimmed and J has 0 bases trimmed; junction bases matching no gene number 10. The CDR3 starts with the cysteine, ends with the phenylalanine, and has 17 residues. Only CDR3 DNA is held: 51 bases, read in frame from base 1. Per the germline V gene, KGHSH is the CDR1 and LQKENI is the CDR2. Collaborating institutions collected whole blood in K2EDTA tubes following their own protocols. For TCRbeta analysis, collaborators shipped samples in one of three forms: frozen whole blood, isolated PBMCs, or DNA extracted from either of those sample types. TCRbeta CDR3 regions were amplified from genomic DNA using the immunoSEQ Assay, a bias-controlled multiplex PCR. As for the original processing: The number of nucleated cells in each sample was estimated by amplification of reference gene primers within the assay. To quantify the absolute abundance of each unique TCRbeta CDR3 rearrangement, sequence reads were collapsed and filtered. For each sample, productive Simpson clonality was calculated as the square root of Simpson's diversity index over productive rearrangements. The table comes from immuneACCESS by way of TCRdb, which keeps in-frame sequences with V and J called. Part of the clones is missing from these tables; in studies checked, under half for an unresolved V gene and the rest for unknown reasons. V and J calls plus clone size are reproduced from that table; the DNA served to infer D and trimming. The sample records about 230,000 clones, around four fifths of which are singletons. The ten largest clones represent 25% to 35% of the sample.

With respect to this clone: This clone's antigen is unknown. No clone much larger than this one lies a single base away; base qualities are absent.

What the work shows at the level of the full study, not this receptor alone: The amount of clinical and demographic metadata varied by source and participant and was provided uncurated.

Material for sequencing was peripheral blood. The clonotype originates from a man aged 35 to 55 with acute or convalescent COVID-19. The V and J genes are TRBV18 and TRBJ2-7; TRBD1 matches 7 bases in the middle. DNA sequence: TGTGCCAGCTCACCATTTCCCTCCGGGACAGCCTCCTACGAGCAGTACTTC. This gives the protein CASSPFPSGTASYEQYF.